The next 26 T cell receptor beta chains were all read from a single sample in a study of blood T cell repertoires in COVID-19. TCRdb's copy holds only in-frame clones and misses some; the assay was immunoSEQ multiplex PCR. The table lists about 160,000 clones, 80% to 90% of them singletons. Sequenced material: peripheral blood. The receptors come from a man aged 55 to 70 with acute or convalescent COVID-19.

This clone was detected once. This chain joins TRBV5-1 and TRBJ1-1, with D possibly matching TRBD1 (5 bases). Germline V gene sequence: CDR1 SGHRS, CDR2 YFSETQ. V lost 4 bases, J lost 3 bases, and 10 bases lay in between. The CDR3 covers 13 residues. For the CDR3, the DNA is TGCGCCAGCAGCCTAGACAGCTACACTGAAGCTTTCTTT. Its protein product is CASSLDSYTEAFF.

This clone has only a few counts. The rearrangement uses TRBV9 and TRBJ1-3; 8 nucleotides align to TRBD1. Germline-derived CDR1 and CDR2 are SGDLS and YYNGEE. V gave up 4 bases and J gave up 1 base; unmatched junction bases: 13. CDR3 length: 18 residues. The CDR3 DNA reads TGTGCCAGCAGCCCTGGGTCTGGGACAGGACCTTCTGGAAACACCATATATTTT. The encoded protein is CASSPGSGTGPSGNTIYF.

CDR3 DNA: TGCGCCAGCAGCTTGGGCGTCGGGGGAAATCAGCCCCAGCATTTT. Amino acids: CASSLGVGGNQPQHF. This rearrangement joins TRBV5-1 to TRBJ1-5; D may be TRBD1 (5 bases). Between the trimmed V and J ends, which lost 0 bases and 4 bases, there was a span of 11 bases. This CDR3 is 15 amino acids long. Per the germline V gene, CDR1 is SGHRS and CDR2 is YFSETQ.

CDR3 sequence reads: CASSSPDRDTGELFF. The CDR3 region has the DNA TGTGCCAGCAGCTCCCCCGACAGGGACACCGGGGAGCTGTTTTTT. The chain links TRBV3-1 (or the pseudogene TRBV3-2) to TRBJ2-2, with 7 bases aligning to TRBD1. The germline CDR1 and CDR2 sequences are LGHDT and YNNKEL (reference sequence). The CDR3 has 15 amino acids. With V trimmed by 5 bases and J by 3 bases, 6 bases remained unmatched.

J is TRBJ2-1 and V is TRBV12-5; perhaps TRBD1 as D (5 bases). Trimming took 3 bases from V and 6 from J, leaving 24 bases between them. Germline CDR1 and CDR2: LGHNT and FRNRAP. This CDR3 has 18 amino acids. Here the CDR3 DNA reads TGTGCTAGTGGTTTAGTGCAAGATGGGGCAGGATCTTCCAATGAGCAGTTCTTC. Encoded protein: CASGLVQDGAGSSNEQFF.

The chain uses TRBV19 and TRBJ1-5, with TRBD1 matching 8 bases. V shed 5 bases and J 6 bases; nucleotides not matched to a gene: 12. CDR1 is LNHDA, CDR2 SQIVND, per germline (reference sequence). The length of the CDR3 is 16 residues. The CDR3, as DNA: TGTGCCAGTAGTCCCTTAGACAGGGGTAACGGTCAGCCCCAGCATTTT. This sequence encodes CASSPLDRGNGQPQHF.

The J gene is TRBJ1-4, the V gene TRBV4-3; the D gene is possibly TRBD1 (6 bases). With 1 base removed from V and 3 bases from J, the gap between germline ends came to 9 bases. This CDR3 is 15 amino acids long. CDR1 LGHNA and CDR2 YSLEER come from the germline V gene. The CDR3, as DNA: TGCGCCAGCAGCCAAGGGGGGGGCCCTAATGAAAAACTGTTTTTT. Protein: CASSQGGGPNEKLFF.

The V gene is TRBV3-1 (or the pseudogene TRBV3-2), the J gene TRBJ1-2; D is ambiguous. Trimming removed 6 bases at V and 4 bases at J, with 12 bases between. CDR1 LGHDT and CDR2 YNNKEL come from the germline V gene (reference sequence). This CDR3 spans 13 amino acids. The CDR3 loop is CASSPGGAYGYTF. In nucleotides, the CDR3 is TGTGCCAGCAGTCCAGGAGGAGCCTATGGCTACACCTTC.

Concerning this clone itself: At one end, the junction sequence differs from germline, possibly due to a read error. The genes are TRBV2 and TRBJ2-7; 11 nucleotides line up with TRBD2. CDR1 is SNHLY, CDR2 FYNNEI, per germline. The CDR3 length is 16 residues. CDR3 sequence: CASSEVSGGVSHEQYF. CDR3 nucleotides: TGTGCCAGCAGTGAAGTTAGCGGGGGGGTCTCCCACGAGCAGTACTTC.

The rearrangement uses TRBV27 and TRBJ1-4, with 7 bases that match TRBD1. The CDR3 consists of 15 residues. Germline assignment: CDR1 MNHEY and CDR2 SMNVEV (reference sequence). The trim removed 5 bases at V and 3 bases at J, leaving 6 bases unmatched. The CDR3 bases are TGTGCCAGCAGTCAGAGGGGGCTGGCTAATGAAAAACTGTTTTTT. This codes for CASSQRGLANEKLFF. The complete variable domain, with remaining parts taken from reference TRBV27 and TRBJ1-4, reads EAQVTQNPRYLITVTGKKLTVTCSQNMNHEYMSWYRQDPGLGLRQIYYSMNVEVTDKGDVPEGYKVSRKEKRNFPLILESPSPNQTSLYFCASSQRGLANEKLFFGSGTQLSVL.

The V call is TRBV4-2, the J call TRBJ1-1; D perhaps matches TRBD1 (6 bases). CDR1 is LGHNA and CDR2 is YNFKEQ in the germline V gene. Trimming pared 4 bases from V and 1 base from J, leaving 16 bases between. The CDR3 is 16 amino acids. The CDR3 is CASSPQGRGENTEAFF. DNA of the CDR3: TGTGCCAGCAGCCCTCAAGGCAGGGGCGAGAACACTGAAGCTTTCTTT.

This sequence joins TRBV11-1 and TRBJ2-7; TRBD2 might be the D (6 bases). V lost 8 bases and J lost 2, with 10 bases in between. Germline CDR1 SGHAT, CDR2 FQDESV (reference sequence). This CDR3 spans 12 amino acids. The CDR3 is CASGGRTYEQYF. The CDR3 DNA reads as TGTGCCAGCGGAGGGAGAACCTACGAGCAGTACTTC.

The chain employs TRBV3-1 (or the pseudogene TRBV3-2) and TRBJ1-1; 12 bases map to TRBD1. Germline loops: CDR1 LGHDT, CDR2 YNNKEL (reference sequence). V dropped 5 bases and J dropped 4; count of bases not matched to a gene: 5. The CDR3 consists of 15 residues. CDR3 loop: CASSARDRGLTEAFF. CDR3 coding DNA: TGTGCCAGCAGCGCAAGGGACAGGGGGCTCACTGAAGCTTTCTTT.

As DNA, the CDR3 is TGTGCCACCAGCAGAGAGGGGAGTCAGCCCCAGCATTTT. This encodes CATSREGSQPQHF. V is TRBV15 and J is TRBJ1-5; D is undetermined. V lost 0 bases, J lost 6 bases, and 6 bases lay in between. Germline assignment: CDR1 LNHNV and CDR2 YYDKDF (reference sequence). The CDR3 runs to 13 residues. The variable domain in full, completed from reference TRBV15 and TRBJ1-5, reads DAMVIQNPRYQVTQFGKPVTLSCSQTLNHNVMYWYQQKSSQAPKLLFHYYDKDFNNEADTPDNFQSRRPNTSFCFLDIRSPGLGDTAMYLCATSREGSQPQHFGDGTRLSIL.

The CDR3 DNA sequence: TGTGCCAGTGGCCACGCCAGCTCCTATAATTCACCCCTCCACTTT. Its translation is CASGHASSYNSPLHF. V and J are TRBV19 and TRBJ1-6; the D is unclear. The CDR3 covers 15 residues. Germline-derived CDR1 and CDR2 are LNHDA and SQIVND (reference sequence). Trimming removed 8 bases at V and 0 bases at J, with 11 bases between.

The chain links TRBV5-4 to TRBJ1-4; D is possibly TRBD1 (6 bases). The germline V gene has CDR1 SGHNT and CDR2 YYREEE (reference sequence). This CDR3 has 15 residues. Trimming removed 7 bases from V and 0 bases from J, with 13 bases in between. Here the CDR3 DNA reads TGTGCCAGCGGGAAAGGGGGTTCAACTAATGAAAAACTGTTTTTT. Translating it yields CASGKGGSTNEKLFF.

This chain links TRBV9 with TRBJ2-5, with TRBD2 identical over 7 bases. Germline CDR1 and CDR2: SGDLS and YYNGEE. Germline trimming cut 3 bases from V and 5 bases from J; bases unmatched to any gene: 4. This CDR3 region has 13 residues. In nucleotides, the CDR3 is TGTGCCAGCAGCGCAGGACTAGATGAGACCCAGTACTTC. This encodes CASSAGLDETQYF.

This chain links TRBV5-1 with TRBJ1-1; D might be TRBD1 (5 bases). The CDR3 is 14 residues long. V lost 1 base, J lost 8 bases, and 15 bases lay in between. Germline V lookup: CDR1 SGHRS, CDR2 YFSETQ. This CDR3 is CASSLWQGKGEAFF. As DNA, the CDR3 is TGCGCCAGCAGCTTGTGGCAGGGCAAGGGGGAAGCTTTCTTT.

This chain connects TRBV3-1 (or the pseudogene TRBV3-2) to TRBJ2-1; 13 positions match TRBD2. Germline lookup yields CDR1 LGHDT and CDR2 YNNKEL (reference sequence). The CDR3 spans 24 residues. The V segment lost 4 bases and the J segment 2 bases; nucleotides outside the gene matches: 26. In DNA, the CDR3 is TGTGCCAGCAGCCGAACGGGACTAGCGGGAATTCTAGCGGGGGGGCCTCGTCCCTACAATGAGCAGTTCTTC. Its translation: CASSRTGLAGILAGGPRPYNEQFF.

Remarks on this clone: This sample includes further DNA sequences coding for the same CDR3. This rearrangement joins TRBV7-3 to TRBJ1-1; possible D gene TRBD1, 5 bases. The germline V gene encodes CDR1 SGHTA and CDR2 FQGTGA. Trimming took 0 bases from V and 4 from J, leaving 6 bases between them. The CDR3 loop spans 13 amino acids. The CDR3, as DNA: TGTGCCAGCAGCTTAACGGGGGGCACTGAAGCTTTCTTT. It codes for CASSLTGGTEAFF.

The chain employs TRBV10-3 and TRBJ1-1; D possibly corresponds to TRBD1 (5 bases). This CDR3 has 13 amino acids. V was trimmed by 6 bases and J by 0 bases, leaving 8 bases between them. The germline gives CDR1 ENHRY, CDR2 SYGVKD. Written as DNA, the CDR3 is TGTGCCATCAGGGGGGACTTGAACACTGAAGCTTTCTTT. This codes for CAIRGDLNTEAFF.

The genes are TRBV19 and TRBJ1-3; TRBD1 aligns across 7 bases. CDR1 LNHDA and CDR2 SQIVND come from the germline V gene (reference sequence). After removal of 6 bases from V and 0 bases from J, the junction contained 5 bases not matched to a gene. The CDR3 covers 15 residues. CDR3 amino acids: CASRGTDTSGNTIYF. Written as DNA, the CDR3 is TGTGCCAGTAGGGGGACAGACACCTCTGGAAACACCATATATTTT.

This clone has only a few counts. This chain uses TRBV19 with TRBJ1-3, with 7 bases lining up with TRBD1. Looked up from germline, CDR1 is LNHDA and CDR2 is SQIVND (reference sequence). The CDR3 sequence is 15 residues long. J was trimmed by 3 bases and V by 3 bases; bases with no gene match: 5. The CDR3 DNA reads as TGTGCCAGTAGTATGTTAGGGGGCCGTGGAAACACCATATATTTT. It translates to CASSMLGGRGNTIYF. The variable domain in full, completed from reference TRBV19 and TRBJ1-3, reads DGGITQSPKYLFRKEGQNVTLSCEQNLNHDAMYWYRQDPGQGLRLIYYSQIVNDFQKGDIAEGYSVSREKKESFPLTVTSAQKNPTAFYLCASSMLGGRGNTIYFGEGSWLTVV.

V usage is TRBV12-3 or TRBV12-4 and J usage is TRBJ2-7; unclear D gene. The CDR3 consists of 13 residues. V was pared by 5 bases and J by 2 bases, with 10 bases between. CDR3 in DNA: TGTGCCAGCAGTAAATTAGAGGCCTACGAGCAGTACTTC. Protein sequence: CASSKLEAYEQYF.

The J gene is TRBJ1-2, the V gene TRBV29-1; D might be TRBD1 (6 bases). CDR1 is SQVTM, CDR2 ANQGSEA, per germline. The germline V and J ends were trimmed by 1 base and 4 bases, with 10 bases remaining between them. The CDR3 has 13 residues. As DNA, the CDR3 is TGCAGCGTTGAAGTCCCGGACAGCTATGGCTACACCTTC. Protein product: CSVEVPDSYGYTF.

The chain is built from TRBV15 and TRBJ2-1; D perhaps matches TRBD1 (6 bases). Germline-derived CDR1 and CDR2 are LNHNV and YYDKDF (reference sequence). The CDR3 is made up of 14 amino acids. The V and J ends lost 5 bases and 4 bases respectively, with 12 bases between them. DNA of the CDR3: TGTGCCACCAGCGGGGGCCATGATTACAATGAGCAGTTCTTC. It is translated as CATSGGHDYNEQFF.